This paragraph reports one T cell receptor (beta chain). Its antigen is unidentified. The junction departs from the called germline gene at one end, perhaps through a read error. The sample is drawn from a study of coeliac disease. Study-wide results and limits: Lower clonality than controls marked TRB and TRG repertoires from active celiac intraepithelial and lamina propria samples.

Germline loops: CDR1 SGHDT, CDR2 YYEEEE. There are 15 residues in the CDR3. Profiled with immunoSEQ multiplex PCR; TCRdb holds only in-frame clones, not every one. The sample has about 8,000 clones, less than 75% seen once; the top ten hold roughly 9.8%. The receptor was isolated from a woman aged 55-75 years with celiac disease. The chain combines TRBV5-6 with TRBJ2-3; 7 bases map to TRBD2. Source material: intraepithelial lymphocytes from the gut. CDR3 DNA sequence: TGTACCAGCAGCTTGTTCAAGCGGGACACAGATACGCAGTATTTT. This translates into CTSSLFKRDTDTQYF. Supplemented by reference TRBV5-6 and TRBJ2-3, the full variable domain reads DAGVTQSPTHLIKTRGQQVTLRCSPKSGHDTVSWYQQALGQGPQFIFQYYEEEERQRGNFPDRFSGHQFPNYSSELNVNALLLGDSALYLCTSSLFKRDTDTQYFGPGTRLTVL.